Listed below are T cell receptor beta chains from one sample, sequenced in a study of molecular identifiers for immune sequencing clone quantification. Each CDR3 protein gets one entry after TCRdb re-called the PCR reads with MiXCR. The sample has about 640,000 distinct CDR3 sequences, 15% to 20% seen once; the top ten hold roughly 0.83%. What was sequenced was naive CD8+ T cells from blood, with Jurkat cell RNA spiked in. The receptors derive from a human donor in good health. Some libraries in this study had Jurkat cell RNA spiked in. Both conserved end residues are part of each CDR3. A D gene is named only where the DNA matches it firmly. Size tells how often a clone was seen (once, few, many) or the class of an expanded clone, and some rows leave it out.

TRBJ1-5,few,TRBV4-1,.,CASSQGQGYNQPQHF,TGCGCCAGCAGCCAAGGGCAGGGGTACAACCAGCCCCAGCATTTT
TRBJ1-1,.,TRBV5-1,TRBD1,CASSETGSWVTEAFF,TGCGCCAGCAGCGAGACAGGGTCCTGGGTCACTGAAGCTTTCTTT
TRBJ2-2,many,TRBV7-2,.,CASSPSVGELFF,TGTGCCAGCAGCCCGAGCGTCGGGGAGCTGTTTTTT
TRBJ1-5,few,TRBV28,TRBD1,CASSSEGTDSNQPQHF,TGTGCCAGCAGTTCAGAAGGGACAGATAGCAATCAGCCCCAGCATTTT
TRBJ2-3,many,TRBV10-3,TRBD2,CAISENPGTSGGSTDTQYF,TGTGCCATCAGTGAGAACCCCGGGACTAGCGGGGGCAGCACAGATACGCAGTATTTT
TRBJ2-7,many,TRBV6-2/TRBV6-3,TRBD1,CASSWTGAGGEQYF,TGTGCCAGCAGTTGGACCGGGGCAGGGGGCGAGCAGTACTTC
TRBJ2-7,many,TRBV7-2,TRBD2,CASSPMIAGGAYEQYF,TGTGCCAGCAGCCCTATGATAGCGGGAGGCGCCTACGAGCAGTACTTC
TRBJ2-1,many,TRBV2,.,CASSEGAPISSYNEQFF,TGTGCCAGCAGTGAGGGGGCCCCGATAAGCTCCTACAATGAGCAGTTCTTC
TRBJ2-5,many,TRBV4-1,.,CASSPGLREETQYF,TGCGCCAGCAGCCCGGGTCTGCGGGAAGAGACCCAGTACTTC
TRBJ2-7,many,TRBV7-9,.,CASSLANRPTYEQYF,TGTGCCAGCAGCCTAGCCAACAGGCCGACCTACGAGCAGTACTTC
TRBJ2-7,.,TRBV2,.,CASSGGGGGPYEQYF,TGTGCCAGCAGTGGAGGCGGTGGAGGGCCCTACGAGCAGTACTTC
TRBJ2-3,.,TRBV18,.,CASSPGLLTDMQYF,TGTGCCAGCTCACCAGGATTACTCACAGATATGCAGTATTTT
TRBJ2-7,.,TRBV19,.,CASSIATRGKDHEQYF,TGTGCCAGTAGTATCGCCACGCGTGGTAAGGATCACGAGCAGTACTTC
TRBJ2-2,many,TRBV27,.,CASRGSKDSYTGELFF,TGTGCCAGCAGGGGATCCAAAGACAGTTACACCGGGGAGCTGTTTTTT